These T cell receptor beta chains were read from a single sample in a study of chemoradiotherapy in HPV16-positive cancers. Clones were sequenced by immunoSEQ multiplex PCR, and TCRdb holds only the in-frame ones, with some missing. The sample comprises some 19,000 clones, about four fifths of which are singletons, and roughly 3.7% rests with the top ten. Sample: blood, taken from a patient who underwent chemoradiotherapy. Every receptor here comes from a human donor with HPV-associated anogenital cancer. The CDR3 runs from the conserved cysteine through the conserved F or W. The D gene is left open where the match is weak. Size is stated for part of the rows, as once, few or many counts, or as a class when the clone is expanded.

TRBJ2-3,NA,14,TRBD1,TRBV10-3,TGTGCCATCAGTCGACAGGGAAGCACAGATACGCAGTATTTT,CAISRQGSTDTQYF
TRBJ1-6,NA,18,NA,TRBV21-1,TGTGCCAGCATCCAACCCGGAGTTTCTAGCTCCTATAATTCACCCCTCCACTTT,CASIQPGVSSSYNSPLHF
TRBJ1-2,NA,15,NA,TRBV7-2,TGTGCCAGCAGCTTAGCGCGGGGGATAAACTATGGCTACACCTTC,CASSLARGINYGYTF
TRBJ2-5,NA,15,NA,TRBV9,TGTGCCAGCAGCGTAGATTTGAGATTCGAAGAGACCCAGTACTTC,CASSVDLRFEETQYF
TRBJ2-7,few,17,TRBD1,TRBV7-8,TGTGCCAGCAGCTTGGCCCCCTGGGACAGGGGCTCCTACGAGCAGTACTTC,CASSLAPWDRGSYEQYF
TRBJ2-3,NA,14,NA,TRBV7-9,TGTGCCAGCACCCCATACTCTTCGATGGATACGCAGTATTTT,CASTPYSSMDTQYF
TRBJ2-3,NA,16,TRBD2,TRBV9,TGTGCCAGCAGCGTGGATCCGGGGGGGTCGGTAGATACGCAGTATTTT,CASSVDPGGSVDTQYF
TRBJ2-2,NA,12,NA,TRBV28,TGTGCCAGCTTAGGGGAAACCGGGGAGCTGTTTTTT,CASLGETGELFF
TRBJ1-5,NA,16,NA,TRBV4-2,TGTGCCAGCAGCCGGACCGCAGACAGGTTCAATCAGCCCCAGCATTTT,CASSRTADRFNQPQHF
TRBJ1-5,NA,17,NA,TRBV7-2,TGTGCCAGCAGCTTTAAAGGGGGGGTTGGGAGCAATCAGCCCCAGCATTTT,CASSFKGGVGSNQPQHF
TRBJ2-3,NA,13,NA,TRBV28,TGTGCCAGCAGACGCCAGGGAGCAGATACGCAGTATTTT,CASRRQGADTQYF
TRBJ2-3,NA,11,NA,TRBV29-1,TGCAGCGTTGAAGAGACGGGTACGCAGTATTTT,CSVEETGTQYF
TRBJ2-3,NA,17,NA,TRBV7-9,TGTGCCAGCAGCGTAGAGCCCAGGTTGGGGGGCACAGATACGCAGTATTTT,CASSVEPRLGGTDTQYF
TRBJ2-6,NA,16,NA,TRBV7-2,TGTGCCAGCAGCTTAGAGTCGGGGTCCGGGGCCAACGTCCTGACTTTC,CASSLESGSGANVLTF
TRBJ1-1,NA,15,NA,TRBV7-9,TGTGCCAGCAATTGGGGAGGGGAGATGAACACTGAAGCTTTCTTT,CASNWGGEMNTEAFF
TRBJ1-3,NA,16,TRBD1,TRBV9,TGTGCCAGCAGCGATCACGACAGGGAAGGAGGAAACACCATATATTTT,CASSDHDREGGNTIYF
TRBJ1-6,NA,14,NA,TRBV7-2,TGTGCCAGCCGACAATACCAAAATAATTCACCCCTCCACTTT,CASRQYQNNSPLHF
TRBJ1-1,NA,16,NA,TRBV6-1,TGTGCCAGCAGTGCCGGGAGGGGAGAAATGAACACTGAAGCTTTCTTT,CASSAGRGEMNTEAFF
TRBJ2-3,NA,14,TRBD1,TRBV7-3,TGTGCCAGCAGCCGACAGGGATCAGGAGATACGCAGTATTTT,CASSRQGSGDTQYF
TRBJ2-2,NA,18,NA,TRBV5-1,TGCGCCAGCAACCCTACGACCCTGACAGGCTATAACACCGGGGAGCTGTTTTTT,CASNPTTLTGYNTGELFF
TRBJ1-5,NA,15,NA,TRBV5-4,TGTGCCAGCAGCTTTGGTGGTGACGGAACCCAGCCCCAGCATTTT,CASSFGGDGTQPQHF
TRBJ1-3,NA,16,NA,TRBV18,TGTGCCAGCTCACCTCGACAAGAAGATTCTGGAAACACCATATATTTT,CASSPRQEDSGNTIYF
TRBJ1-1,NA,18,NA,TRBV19,TGTGCCAGTAGTATAGGCGCCCTCCGGGGGTCTTGGGTAACTGAAGCTTTCTTT,CASSIGALRGSWVTEAFF
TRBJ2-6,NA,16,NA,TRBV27,TGTGCCAGCAGTTTATCACCGAACTCTGGGGCCAACGTCCTGACTTTC,CASSLSPNSGANVLTF
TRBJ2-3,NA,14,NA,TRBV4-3,TGCGCCAGCAGCCAAGCAGTTGAGGGAGGCACGCAGTATTTT,CASSQAVEGGTQYF
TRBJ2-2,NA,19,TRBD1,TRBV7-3,TGTGCCAGCAGCTTATCTTCCCCTTCAGGGGGCGTTATTACCGGGGAGCTGTTTTTT,CASSLSSPSGGVITGELFF
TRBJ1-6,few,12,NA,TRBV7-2,TGTGCCAGCAGCCTTATGTCGAGACCCCTCCACTTT,CASSLMSRPLHF
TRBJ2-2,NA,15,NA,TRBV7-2,TGTGCCAGCAGCTTAGAGGTCTCGGGCACCGGGGAGCTGTTTTTT,CASSLEVSGTGELFF
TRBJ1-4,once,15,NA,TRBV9,TGTGCCAGCAGCGTAGACGGGGGGCGCGTGGAAAAACTGTTTTTT,CASSVDGGRVEKLFF
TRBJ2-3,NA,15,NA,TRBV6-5,TGTGCCAGCAGTTACACCGGGGCTAGCACAGATACGCAGTATTTT,CASSYTGASTDTQYF
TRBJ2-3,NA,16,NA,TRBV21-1,TGTGCCAGCAGCAAAGGGGAGGAGGGTACCCCAGATACGCAGTATTTT,CASSKGEEGTPDTQYF
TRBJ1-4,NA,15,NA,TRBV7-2,TGTGCCAGCAGCTTAGTCCTGACAACTAATGAAAAACTGTTTTTT,CASSLVLTTNEKLFF